This passage covers 9 T cell receptor beta chains from one sample sequenced in a study of T cell changes during pregnancy in multiple sclerosis. Sequencing used immunoSEQ multiplex PCR; TCRdb keeps in-frame clones, though not all of them. The sample lists more than 40,000 clones; almost 90% were seen once. The specimen was peripheral blood, collected in the first trimester of pregnancy. The source of these receptors is a female donor in good health, enrolled as a control in a pregnancy study.

This chain connects TRBV19 to TRBJ1-2; D possibly corresponds to TRBD1 (6 bases). Germline V CDR1 and CDR2: LNHDA, SQIVND (reference sequence). V was pared by 6 bases and J by 8 bases, with 16 bases between. This CDR3 comprises 13 residues. The CDR3 spells CASRRGQEEGYTF. The CDR3 nucleotides read TGTGCCAGTAGGCGGGGGCAGGAGGAAGGCTACACCTTC. Drawing the rest from reference TRBV19 and TRBJ1-2, the complete variable domain is DGGITQSPKYLFRKEGQNVTLSCEQNLNHDAMYWYRQDPGQGLRLIYYSQIVNDFQKGDIAEGYSVSREKKESFPLTVTSAQKNPTAFYLCASRRGQEEGYTFGSGTRLTVV.

This chain links TRBV7-8 with TRBJ2-5, with D tentatively TRBD1 (5 bases). Germline values: CDR1 SGHVS, CDR2 FQNEAQ. V lost 1 base and J 6 bases, leaving 15 bases between the germline ends. The CDR3 covers 15 residues. The CDR3 coding sequence is TGTGCCAGCAGCTTAGGAGACAGCCACGGTCAGACCCAGTACTTC. It is translated as CASSLGDSHGQTQYF.

This clone was seen a few times. The rearrangement joins TRBV28 to TRBJ1-1; maybe TRBD1 (5 bases). Trimming removed 8 bases from V and 9 bases from J, with 13 bases in between. The CDR3 totals 11 residues. Germline-derived CDR1 and CDR2 are MDHEN and SYDVKM. The CDR3 nucleotides read TGTGCCAGCCTGGATCGACAGAAAGCTTTCTTT. It is translated as CASLDRQKAFF.

V is TRBV6-5 and J is TRBJ1-6, with 8 bases fitting TRBD1. There are 16 residues in the CDR3. V trimming: 2 bases; J trimming: 9 bases; junction bases outside the gene matches: 9. The V gene's germline CDR1 is MNHEY and CDR2 SVGAGI. DNA of the CDR3: TGTGCCAGCAGTTACGAGGCCGGGACAGGAGGTTCACCCCTCCACTTT. This translates into CASSYEAGTGGSPLHF.

The chain links TRBV7-8 to TRBJ2-1; 12 bases are a match to TRBD1. CDR3 length: 16 residues. Germline CDR1 SGHVS, CDR2 FQNEAQ. V was clipped by 4 bases and J by 8 bases; unmatched bases: 9. The CDR3 DNA is TGTGCCAGCAGCTCACCGGGGACAGGGGGCGAGGATGAGCAGTTCTTC. This translates into CASSSPGTGGEDEQFF.

The rearrangement uses TRBV25-1 and TRBJ2-3, with D perhaps TRBD1 (6 bases). There are 14 residues in the CDR3. Germline CDR1 MGHDK, CDR2 SYGVNS. V was trimmed by 4 bases and J by 2 bases, leaving 10 bases between them. CDR3 in DNA: TGTGCCAGCAGTGCTAGGGACACCACAGATACGCAGTATTTT. This gives the protein CASSARDTTDTQYF.

The chain couples TRBV28 to TRBJ2-1; 7 nucleotides match TRBD2. V gave up 1 base and J gave up 7 bases; unmatched junction bases: 10. The CDR3 sequence is 16 residues long. Germline V gene lookup returns CDR1 MDHEN and CDR2 SYDVKM. CDR3 DNA: TGTGCCAGCAGTTTATATGATAGGACTAGGGGTAATGAGCAGTTCTTC. Its protein product is CASSLYDRTRGNEQFF.

This rearrangement joins TRBV28 to TRBJ1-5; 8 bases match TRBD1. The germline CDR1 and CDR2 sequences are MDHEN and SYDVKM. V shed 7 bases, J shed 1 base, and the junction held 9 bases outside the gene matches. CDR3 length: 16 amino acids. The DNA of the CDR3 is TGTGCCAGCAACTTAGGACAGGGCCCGAGCAATCAGCCCCAGCATTTT. This encodes CASNLGQGPSNQPQHF.

The genes are TRBV5-6 and TRBJ1-1; D possibly corresponds to TRBD1 (5 bases). CDR3 length: 14 amino acids. CDR1 is SGHDT, CDR2 YYEEEE, per germline. V was trimmed by 4 bases and J by 5 bases, leaving 15 bases between them. CDR3 region: CASSRGGLRTEAFF. Written as DNA, the CDR3 is TGTGCCAGCAGCCGCGGGGGGTTACGGACTGAAGCTTTCTTT.